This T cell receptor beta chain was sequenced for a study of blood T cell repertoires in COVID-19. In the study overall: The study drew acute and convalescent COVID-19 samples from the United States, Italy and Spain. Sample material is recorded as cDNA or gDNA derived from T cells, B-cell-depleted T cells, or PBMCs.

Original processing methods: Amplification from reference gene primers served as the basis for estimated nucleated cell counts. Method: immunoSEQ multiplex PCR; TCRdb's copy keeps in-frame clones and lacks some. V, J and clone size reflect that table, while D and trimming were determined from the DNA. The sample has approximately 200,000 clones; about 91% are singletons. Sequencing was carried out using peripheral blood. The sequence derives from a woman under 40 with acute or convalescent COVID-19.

As DNA, the CDR3 is TGTGCCAGCAGTTCAAGGGGGACGCAGTATTTT. Translation gives CASSSRGTQYF. The V gene is TRBV12-3 or TRBV12-4, the J gene TRBJ2-3, with a tentative D call TRBD1 (6 bases). V lost 4 bases to trimming and J lost 9 bases, with 8 bases between them. The CDR3 sequence is 11 residues long.